The 27 T cell receptor beta chains below come from one sample, sequenced in a study of blood T cell repertoires in COVID-19 (dated by TCRdb to about 2020). Library prep was done by the immunoSEQ multiplex PCR assay. Entries here come from immuneACCESS through TCRdb and include only in-frame sequences with V and J called. Some clones fail to appear in such tables; in the studies checked, an unresolved V gene covers under half of the shortfall, and the cause of the remainder is unknown. Within this sample are roughly 380,000 clones, with approximately 84% of them counted one time only. Approximately 3.1% of the sample lies in the top ten. Sequencing used PBMCs or T cells enriched from blood (not recorded which). Receptors were obtained from a woman in her 30s who had recovered from COVID-19.

The chain uses TRBV2 and TRBJ2-7; TRBD1 aligns across 9 bases. The V gene end was trimmed by 4 bases and the J gene end by 7 bases; junction bases not matched to a gene: 11. CDR1 is SNHLY and CDR2 is FYNNEI in the germline V gene. CDR3 length: 15 amino acids. The CDR3: CASSAPGTGIWEQYF. As DNA, the CDR3 is TGTGCCAGCAGTGCGCCCGGGACAGGGATCTGGGAGCAGTACTTC.

The gene calls are TRBV11-2 and TRBJ2-7; TRBD1 matches 8 bases. The V gene's germline CDR1 is SGHAT and CDR2 FQNNGV. There are 15 residues in the CDR3. The junction had 12 bases not matched to a gene; V was cut back by 5 bases and J by 6 bases. CDR3 protein: CASSPRRQGLTEQYF. The CDR3 region has the DNA TGTGCCAGCAGCCCACGGCGACAGGGGCTGACCGAGCAGTACTTC.

V gene TRBV7-3 combines with J gene TRBJ2-1; 7 bases match TRBD2. Per germline, CDR1 SGHTA and CDR2 FQGTGA. Trimming removed 5 bases from V and 9 bases from J; junction bases left unmatched: 7. CDR3 length equals 13 residues. Here the CDR3 DNA reads TGTGCCAGCAGCCCTACGGGGGGAGGTGAGCAGTTCTTC. Residues: CASSPTGGGEQFF.

The rearrangement joins TRBV9 to TRBJ2-4; D is unclear. Germline CDR1 and CDR2: SGDLS and YYNGEE. V gave up 3 bases and J gave up 8 bases, with 9 bases separating them. The CDR3 runs 12 residues. CDR3 region: CASSASRDIQYF. The DNA of the CDR3 is TGTGCCAGCAGCGCCTCCCGGGACATTCAGTACTTC.

The genes are TRBV7-8 and TRBJ1-2; TRBD1 matches 7 bases. The CDR3 runs to 14 residues. V lost 1 base to trimming and J lost 8 bases; unmatched junction nucleotides: 7. The germline gives CDR1 SGHVS, CDR2 FQNEAQ. CDR3 sequence: CASSLVTGDGGYTF. Written as DNA, the CDR3 is TGTGCCAGCAGCTTAGTTACAGGGGATGGGGGCTACACCTTC. The variable domain in full, with the rest retrieved from reference TRBV7-8 and TRBJ1-2, is GAGVSQSPRYKVAKRGQDVALRCDPISGHVSLFWYQQALGQGPEFLTYFQNEAQLDKSGLPSDRFFAERPEGSVSTLKIQRTQQEDSAVYLCASSLVTGDGGYTFGSGTRLTVV.

The V and J genes are TRBV3-1 (or the pseudogene TRBV3-2) and TRBJ2-2, with a possible D match to TRBD1 (6 bases). The CDR3 loop spans 15 amino acids. Per the germline V gene, CDR1 is LGHDT and CDR2 is YNNKEL (reference sequence). The V end lost 0 bases, the J end lost 3 bases, and 8 bases lay between the germline ends. In DNA form, the CDR3 reads TGTGCCAGCAGCCAAGATTACAGGGACACCGGGGAGCTGTTTTTT. As protein: CASSQDYRDTGELFF.

The chain couples TRBV4-1 to TRBJ1-5; 7 bases align to TRBD1. Germline V CDR1 and CDR2: MGHRA, YSYEKL. V lost 0 bases to trimming and J lost 1 base; unmatched junction nucleotides: 3. CDR3 length: 16 amino acids. Written as DNA, the CDR3 is TGCGCCAGCAGCCAAGAAGGGGGCGCAAGCAATCAGCCCCAGCATTTT. Encoded protein: CASSQEGGASNQPQHF.

The chain combines TRBV11-2 with TRBJ1-2; the D gene is possibly TRBD1 (5 bases). Germline V gives CDR1 SGHAT, CDR2 FQNNGV. This CDR3 contains 15 residues. V gave up 1 base and J gave up 2 bases, with 11 bases separating them. The CDR3 reads CASSLGFGGNYGYTF. In DNA form, the CDR3 reads TGTGCCAGCAGCTTAGGTTTCGGGGGAAACTATGGCTACACCTTC.

The CDR3 region has the DNA TGTGCCAGCAGCTTTTATAGCGGGAGGGCTTCCTACGAGCAGTACTTC. Translating it yields CASSFYSGRASYEQYF. The rearrangement links TRBV12-1 to TRBJ2-7; TRBD2, the D gene given by the table, was not confirmed from the DNA. TRBV12-1 is termed a pseudogene. The CDR3 has 16 amino acids.

The rearrangement joins TRBV21-1 to TRBJ1-5; TRBD1, the D gene given by the table, was not confirmed from the DNA. TRBV21-1 is termed a pseudogene. The CDR3 totals 13 residues. The CDR3 here is CASSSNRAQPQHF. In nucleotides, the CDR3 is TGTGCCAGCAGTAGCAACAGGGCTCAGCCCCAGCATTTT.

The rearrangement links TRBV13 to TRBJ2-5; 7 nucleotides agree with TRBD1. This CDR3 is built from 14 residues. CDR1 is PRHDT, CDR2 FYEKMQ, per germline (reference sequence). J gave up 4 bases and V 8 bases, and 10 bases lay outside the gene matches. The CDR3 is CASGPGQTGETQYF. In nucleotides, the CDR3 is TGTGCCAGCGGCCCGGGACAGACGGGAGAGACCCAGTACTTC.

The rearrangement uses TRBV28 and TRBJ1-5, with TRBD1 identical over 8 bases. The ends lost 5 bases at V and 5 bases at J; junction bases unmatched: 2. From germline, CDR1 is MDHEN and CDR2 SYDVKM. This CDR3 comprises 13 residues. CDR3 region: CASSTTGDQPQHF. CDR3 bases: TGTGCCAGCAGTACGACAGGGGATCAGCCCCAGCATTTT.

Concerning this clone: A junction boundary mismatches the germline segment, possibly from a read error. This chain joins TRBV7-3 and TRBJ2-7; TRBD1 aligns across 9 bases. The CDR3 contains 11 residues. Germline V gene data show CDR1 as SGHTA and CDR2 as FQGTGA. As DNA, the CDR3 is TGCCCGCCGGGACAGGGTGGCGAGCAGTACTTC. Amino acid sequence: CPPGQGGEQYF. Variable domain in full (rest from reference TRBV7-3 and TRBJ2-7): GAGVSQTPSNKVTEKGKYVELRCDPISGHTALYWYRQSLGQGPEFLIYFQGTGAADDSGLPNDRFFAVRPEGSVSTLKIQRTERGDSAVYLCPPGQGGEQYFGPGTRLTVT.

The chain recombines TRBV19 with TRBJ1-6; D is possibly TRBD1 (6 bases). This CDR3 has 18 amino acids. Trimming left V 5 bases short and J 4 bases short, with 21 bases between. CDR1 LNHDA and CDR2 SQIVND come from the germline V gene (reference sequence). CDR3 region: CASSLRQAAGGYNSPLHF. CDR3 bases: TGTGCCAGTAGTCTCCGACAGGCCGCGGGTGGATATAATTCACCCCTCCACTTT.

The genes are TRBV4-1 and TRBJ2-3; perhaps TRBD2 as D (7 bases). V lost 0 bases and J lost 5, with 9 bases in between. CDR1 and CDR2 (germline): MGHRA, YSYEKL. The CDR3 is made up of 14 amino acids. The CDR3 loop is CASSQEGGVDTQYF. The CDR3 DNA sequence: TGCGCCAGCAGCCAAGAAGGGGGGGTAGATACGCAGTATTTT.

CDR3 DNA: TGTGCCAGCAGTGAGGTTTGGGGGGGAAGGAGTGAAAAACTGTTTTTT. Translation gives CASSEVWGGRSEKLFF. The chain has TRBV2 and TRBJ1-4; maybe TRBD1 (5 bases). Germline assignment: CDR1 SNHLY and CDR2 FYNNEI. The CDR3 length is 16 residues. Trimming shortened V by 3 bases and J by 7 bases, and 18 bases separated the two germline ends.

This clone was counted a single time. The same CDR3 arises from other DNA sequences in this sample as well. V is TRBV12-3 or TRBV12-4 and J is TRBJ2-7; tentative D call: TRBD1 (6 bases). There are 13 residues in the CDR3. The V end lost 0 bases, the J end lost 3 bases, and 6 bases lay between the germline ends. The CDR3 loop reads CASSLARGYEQYF. CDR3 nucleotide sequence: TGTGCCAGCAGTTTAGCCAGGGGCTACGAGCAGTACTTC.

This chain joins TRBV23-1 and TRBJ2-2, with 9 bases aligning to TRBD2. TRBV23-1 is classed as an ORF, of uncertain function. CDR3 length: 17 amino acids. V lost 6 bases and J lost 2; bases outside the gene matches: 10. CDR3 sequence: CASSLRGGRANTGELFF. DNA of the CDR3: TGCGCCAGCAGCCTCCGGGGCGGGAGGGCAAACACCGGGGAGCTGTTTTTT.

The chain carries TRBV15 and TRBJ1-5; 7 bases line up with TRBD1. This CDR3 is built from 13 residues. J gave up 7 bases and V 5 bases, and 5 bases lay outside the gene matches. Germline V lookup: CDR1 LNHNV, CDR2 YYDKDF (reference sequence). CDR3 sequence (DNA): TGTGCCACCAGCCCGACAGGGTGGCAGCCCCAGCATTTT. This gives the protein CATSPTGWQPQHF.

The chain joins TRBV7-2 to TRBJ1-3, with D perhaps matching TRBD1 (6 bases). V was clipped by 6 bases and J by 1 base, with 19 bases between them. Germline CDR1 SGHTA, CDR2 FQGNSA. The CDR3 contains 17 residues. CDR3 amino acids: CASSLRQLRGSGNTIYF. The CDR3 nucleotides are TGTGCCAGCAGTCTACGACAGTTGAGGGGGTCTGGAAACACCATATATTTT.

The chain has TRBV30 and TRBJ2-2, with 7 bases that match TRBD2. The ends lost 4 bases at V and 3 bases at J; junction bases unmatched: 11. Germline CDR1 reads GTSNPN; CDR2 reads SVGIG (reference sequence). CDR3 size: 16 residues. The CDR3 loop reads CAWTRRGRVDTGELFF. The CDR3 coding sequence is TGTGCCTGGACCCGGAGAGGGAGGGTGGACACCGGGGAGCTGTTTTTT.

The chain carries TRBV21-1 and TRBJ1-1; the D call in the table, TRBD1, was not verified against the DNA. TRBV21-1 is designated a pseudogene. The CDR3 runs 14 residues. This chain's CDR3 is CASSDRGRNTEAFF. CDR3 bases: TGTGCCAGCAGCGACAGGGGGCGAAACACTGAAGCTTTCTTT.

The genes are TRBV2 and TRBJ1-6; no definite D call. The CDR3 has 14 residues. Germline V lookup: CDR1 SNHLY, CDR2 FYNNEI. With 3 bases removed from V and 6 bases from J, the gap between germline ends came to 9 bases. The CDR3 is CASSERRSNSPLHF. In DNA form, the CDR3 reads TGTGCCAGCAGTGAGAGACGGAGTAATTCACCCCTCCACTTT.

Remarks on this clone: This specimen includes other DNA sequences encoding the same CDR3. The CDR3 region has the DNA TGTGCCAGCAGTTTACGGACAGGGTACGAGCAGTACTTC. It yields the protein CASSLRTGYEQYF. This sequence joins TRBV27 and TRBJ2-7, with 8 bases identical to TRBD1. Germline V gives CDR1 MNHEY, CDR2 SMNVEV (reference sequence). The V gene end was trimmed by 2 bases and the J gene end by 4 bases; junction bases not matched to a gene: 1. The CDR3 contains 13 residues.

This chain joins TRBV27 and TRBJ1-2; TRBD1 is a possible D gene (5 bases). The germline V gene has CDR1 MNHEY and CDR2 SMNVEV (reference sequence). Trimming shortened V by 4 bases and J by 0 bases, and 18 bases separated the two germline ends. The CDR3 is made up of 17 amino acids. In DNA form, the CDR3 reads TGTGCCAGCAGTTCTAACCAGGGTGGAGGGGCTAACTATGGCTACACCTTC. Its translation is CASSSNQGGGANYGYTF.

This clone was seen once. This chain uses TRBV7-2 with TRBJ1-1, with D unresolved. Germline V gene lookup returns CDR1 SGHTA and CDR2 FQGNSA. With 1 base removed from V and 0 bases from J, the gap between germline ends came to 12 bases. CDR3 size: 16 residues. The chain's CDR3 is CASSLVSGILNTEAFF. CDR3 DNA: TGTGCCAGCAGCTTAGTATCGGGGATTCTGAACACTGAAGCTTTCTTT. The whole variable domain, remainder taken from reference TRBV7-2 and TRBJ1-1, is GAGVSQSPSNKVTEKGKDVELRCDPISGHTALYWYRQSLGQGLEFLIYFQGNSAPDKSGLPSDRFSAERTGGSVSTLTIQRTQQEDSAVYLCASSLVSGILNTEAFFGQGTRLTVV.

V usage is TRBV2 and J usage is TRBJ2-5, with TRBD2 matching over 14 bases. Germline lookup yields CDR1 SNHLY and CDR2 FYNNEI. The CDR3 contains 16 residues. V was clipped by 3 bases and J by 2 bases; unmatched bases: 2. Written as DNA, the CDR3 is TGTGCCAGCAGTGATAGACTAGCGGGAGGGCAAGAGACCCAGTACTTC. Its protein product is CASSDRLAGGQETQYF.